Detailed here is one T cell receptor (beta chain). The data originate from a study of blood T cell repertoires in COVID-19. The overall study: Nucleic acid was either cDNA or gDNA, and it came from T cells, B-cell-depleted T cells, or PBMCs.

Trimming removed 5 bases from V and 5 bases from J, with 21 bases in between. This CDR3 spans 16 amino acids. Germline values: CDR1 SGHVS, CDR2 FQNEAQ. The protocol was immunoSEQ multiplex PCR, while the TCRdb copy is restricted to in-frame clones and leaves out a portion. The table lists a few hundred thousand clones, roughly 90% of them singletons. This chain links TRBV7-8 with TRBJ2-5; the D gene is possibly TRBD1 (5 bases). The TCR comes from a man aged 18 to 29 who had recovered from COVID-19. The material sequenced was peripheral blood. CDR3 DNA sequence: TGTGCCAGCAGCCTCCCAGGACATAATTTGGGGGAGACCCAGTACTTC. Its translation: CASSLPGHNLGETQYF.